Below are 9 T cell receptor beta chains sequenced from a single sample in a study of beta chain features in type 1 diabetes. Findings and limits, study-wide: Type 1 diabetes patients showed a moderate but significant shortening of TCRB CDR3s in all four CD4+ subsets.

Expressed TCRB transcripts were sequenced because the entire RNA isolate underwent reverse transcription. Sequencing was performed with immunoSEQ multiplex PCR; in TCRdb, only in-frame clones are kept and a portion is missing. Altogether more than 250,000 clones are present, around 20% being singletons, with the ten largest covering less than 0.03%. Their antigens remain unidentified. The sequenced sample was naive CD4+ T cells from blood. These receptors originate from a middle-aged woman with type 1 diabetes.

As to this clone: The junction differs from germline at one of its ends, possibly a read error. This sequence joins TRBV11-1 and TRBJ2-1, with 8 bases lining up with TRBD2. This CDR3 is built from 15 residues. CDR1 and CDR2 (germline): SGHAT, FQDESV (reference sequence). CDR3 coding DNA: TGTGCCAGCAACTTAGTCGCGGGAGGATACAATGAGCAGTTCTTC. Its translation is CASNLVAGGYNEQFF.

J is TRBJ2-7 and V is TRBV29-1; TRBD2 agrees at 9 bases. V shed 4 bases, J shed 1 base, and the junction held 2 bases outside the gene matches. The germline CDR1 and CDR2 sequences are SQVTM and ANQGSEA. The length of the CDR3 is 13 residues. CDR3 amino acids: CSVGLAASYEQYF. CDR3 sequence (DNA): TGCAGCGTTGGACTAGCGGCTTCCTACGAGCAGTACTTC.

There are a few counts of this clone. This chain's CDR3 is CASRLTGYTEAFF. The CDR3 DNA follows: TGTGCCAGCAGATTGACAGGGTACACTGAAGCTTTCTTT. This sequence joins TRBV6-1 and TRBJ1-1; 7 bases match TRBD1. Germline CDR1 reads MNHNS; CDR2 reads SASEGT. V was pared by 6 bases and J by 3 bases, with 4 bases of the junction left unmatched. This CDR3 is built from 13 residues.

The chain carries TRBV29-1 and TRBJ2-5, with D uncertain. The CDR3 is made up of 12 amino acids. Trimming stripped 5 bases from V and 7 bases from J, with 14 bases between. Germline assignment: CDR1 SQVTM and CDR2 ANQGSEA. CDR3 sequence (DNA): TGCAGCGTTTTGCTGGGCCTGGGGACCCAGTACTTC. It specifies CSVLLGLGTQYF.

The chain employs TRBV5-1 and TRBJ2-7, with D maybe TRBD1 (6 bases). Germline CDR1 is SGHRS and CDR2 is YFSETQ. V lost 2 bases to trimming and J lost 6 bases, with 12 bases between them. This CDR3 has 13 residues. The CDR3 DNA reads TGCGCCAGCAGCTTTGGACAGAGCGCCGAGCAGTACTTC. Residues: CASSFGQSAEQYF.

The sample holds one count of this clone. Here the CDR3 reads CASSSPGGTSSYNEQFF. CDR3 in DNA: TGTGCCAGCAGCTCCCCCGGGGGGACGAGCTCCTACAATGAGCAGTTCTTC. V usage is TRBV7-6 and J usage is TRBJ2-1, with TRBD2 matching 7 bases. Germline V gene sequence: CDR1 SGHVS, CDR2 FNYEAQ. J lost 0 bases, V lost 4 bases, and 9 bases had no gene match. This CDR3 region has 17 residues.

The table lists this clone with a count of one. CDR3 bases: TGTGCCAGCAGCGCCCTGGACGCCGGGGAAAATCCCCTCCACTTT. This gives the protein CASSALDAGENPLHF. The chain uses TRBV9 and TRBJ1-6; no reliable D call. With 3 bases removed from V and 13 bases from J, the gap between germline ends came to 20 bases. This CDR3 is 15 amino acids long. Germline assignment: CDR1 SGDLS and CDR2 YYNGEE.

This clone was seen a handful of times. This chain links TRBV28 with TRBJ2-3, with 8 nucleotides matching TRBD1. After removal of 4 bases from V and 5 bases from J, the junction contained 11 bases not matched to a gene. The CDR3 spans 16 residues. CDR1 MDHEN and CDR2 SYDVKM come from the germline V gene. The CDR3 is CASSSPGQAKRDTQYF. CDR3 bases: TGTGCCAGCAGTTCGCCGGGACAGGCCAAACGAGATACGCAGTATTTT. Full variable domain (missing parts from reference TRBV28 and TRBJ2-3): DVKVTQSSRYLVKRTGEKVFLECVQDMDHENMFWYRQDPGLGLRLIYFSYDVKMKEKGDIPEGYSVSREKKERFSLILESASTNQTSMYLCASSSPGQAKRDTQYFGPGTRLTVL.

This clone was counted a few times. The rearrangement joins TRBV6-1 to TRBJ1-5, with 10 positions matching TRBD1. The junction had 7 bases not matched to a gene; V was cut back by 2 bases and J by 6 bases. The CDR3 is 16 amino acids. The germline V gene has CDR1 MNHNS and CDR2 SASEGT. CDR3 sequence: CASSELGQGSGQPQHF. The CDR3 nucleotides are TGTGCCAGCAGTGAACTGGGACAGGGGTCCGGTCAGCCCCAGCATTTT.